A selection of T cell receptor beta chains follows, all from one sample in a study of molecular identifiers for immune sequencing clone quantification. TCRdb analysed the PCR reads with MiXCR anew, one entry per CDR3 protein. Of some 650,000 distinct CDR3 sequences listed, just under 20% are singletons. The sequencing input was naive CD8+ T cells from blood, with Jurkat cell RNA spiked in. These receptors came from a human donor in good health. Some libraries in this study had Jurkat cell RNA spiked in. The CDR3 runs from the conserved cysteine through the conserved F or W. A D gene is named only where the DNA matches it firmly. A row's size may be missing; if present it is once, few, many or a size class.

.,TRBJ1-1,TRBV6-2/TRBV6-3,many,TGTGCCAGCAGTTCCCTCCGGGATTCTAACACTGAAGCTTTCTTT,CASSSLRDSNTEAFF
.,TRBJ2-3,TRBV20-1,.,TGCAGTGCTGAACTCATAACAGATACGCAGTATTTT,CSAELITDTQYF
.,TRBJ2-2,TRBV27,.,TGTGCCAGCAGTTTATCGTTGTCATACACCGGGGAGCTGTTTTTT,CASSLSLSYTGELFF
.,TRBJ2-7,TRBV4-2,.,TGTGCCAGCAGCCAAGATGCCAAGTTGGCGGGGTTGTACGAGCAGTACTTC,CASSQDAKLAGLYEQYF
TRBD2,TRBJ2-3,TRBV29-1,many,TGCAGCGTTGAGCTAGCGGGGGCCACAGATACGCAGTATTTT,CSVELAGATDTQYF
.,TRBJ1-5,TRBV6-6,few,TGTGCCAGCAGTGCCTCTACAGAGCCGCCCCAGCATTTT,CASSASTEPPQHF
TRBD1,TRBJ1-4,TRBV27,many,TGTGCCAGCAGTTTGACAGGGGGACGGGAAAAACTGTTTTTT,CASSLTGGREKLFF
TRBD1,TRBJ1-5,TRBV20-1,many,TGCAGTGCTAGTGGGGGGGGTGAGACAGGGGATCCGTATAGCAATCAGCCCCAGCATTTT,CSASGGGETGDPYSNQPQHF
.,TRBJ1-1,TRBV5-1,many,TGCGCCAGCAGTTCTACAGGGATCGACACTGAAGCTTTCTTT,CASSSTGIDTEAFF
.,TRBJ2-5,TRBV28,many,TGTGCCAGCAGTTTGCTCACAGGAAAAGAGACCCAGTACTTC,CASSLLTGKETQYF
.,TRBJ1-1,TRBV11-2,.,TGTGCCAGCAGCCCCCGGCCGGCCAGGTCTGCTGAAGCTTTCTTT,CASSPRPARSAEAFF
.,TRBJ2-7,TRBV4-3,.,TGCGCCAGCAGCCAAGGCTTTACGGGAAACTCCTACGAGCAGTACTTC,CASSQGFTGNSYEQYF
.,TRBJ2-7,TRBV27,many,TGTGCCAGCAGTTCCCCGGGGTACGAGCAGTACTTC,CASSSPGYEQYF
TRBD1,TRBJ1-1,TRBV27,.,TGTACCAGCAGTTTAACAGGGGTCCCGATGAACACTGAAGCTTTCTTT,CTSSLTGVPMNTEAFF
.,TRBJ2-3,TRBV12-3/TRBV12-4,many,TGTGCCAGCAGTTTAGCGTTGGTACGGTCTAGCACAGATACGCAGTATTTT,CASSLALVRSSTDTQYF
.,TRBJ2-6,TRBV5-1,many,TGCGCCAGCAGCGAGGACACCCCAGGCGTCTATGGGGCCAACGTCCTGACTTTC,CASSEDTPGVYGANVLTF
.,TRBJ2-7,TRBV6-1,many,TGTGCCAGCAGTGAACAGAGCTACGAGCAGTACTTC,CASSEQSYEQYF
.,TRBJ1-6,TRBV4-1,many,TGCGCCAGCAGCCAAGATTGGGGACCCTATTCACCCCTCCACTTT,CASSQDWGPYSPLHF
.,TRBJ2-5,TRBV20-1,many,TGCAGTGCTAGAGTGTCCGACATAATCCAAGAGACCCAGTACTTC,CSARVSDIIQETQYF
TRBD1,TRBJ2-1,TRBV25-1,many,TGTGCCAGCAGTGGACAGGGGGCGGGGAATGAGCAGTTCTTC,CASSGQGAGNEQFF
.,TRBJ1-1,TRBV7-9,many,TGTGCCAGCAGTCTACTGACGGACAGCCGACTGAACACTGAAGCTTTCTTT,CASSLLTDSRLNTEAFF
TRBD1,TRBJ2-2,TRBV10-2,.,TGCGCCAGCAGTGAGTGGGAGGACAGGGGCACCGGGGAGCTGTTTTTT,CASSEWEDRGTGELFF
TRBD2,TRBJ2-1,TRBV29-1,many,TGCAGCGTTTTTGGGAGGGCCCTCTACAATGAGCAGTTCTTC,CSVFGRALYNEQFF
.,TRBJ2-7,TRBV11-3,few,TGTGCCAGCAGCCCCCCTGGGGCTGGTTCCTACGAGCAGTACTTC,CASSPPGAGSYEQYF
.,TRBJ1-2,TRBV2,many,TGTGCCAGCAGTGAGTCCAACTATGGCTACACCTTC,CASSESNYGYTF
TRBD2,TRBJ2-3,TRBV7-9,many,TGTGCCAGCAGCCCCCGGACTAGCGAGTATAATACGCAGTATTTT,CASSPRTSEYNTQYF
.,TRBJ1-5,TRBV6-5,many,TGTGCCAGCAGTACCAGTTCCTTGGTCGGGCCCCAGCATTTT,CASSTSSLVGPQHF
.,TRBJ1-5,TRBV4-3,.,TGCGCCAGCAGCCAAAAGTACCTGAGGAATCAGCCCCAGCATTTT,CASSQKYLRNQPQHF
.,TRBJ1-1,TRBV7-9,many,TGTGCCAGCAGCCGGGGAGAAGCTTTCTTT,CASSRGEAFF
.,TRBJ2-4,TRBV12-3/TRBV12-4,many,TGTGCCAGCAGTTTGTTCGTCAAAAACATTCAGTACTTC,CASSLFVKNIQYF
.,TRBJ1-6,TRBV25-1,many,TGTGCCAGCCTTGTTGGGGTGACCCTCCACTTT,CASLVGVTLHF
.,TRBJ2-7,TRBV6-2/TRBV6-3,many,TGTGCCAGCAGTTACTCAGGGTCCGGCTACGAGCAGTACTTC,CASSYSGSGYEQYF
.,TRBJ2-2,TRBV7-9,many,TGTGCCAGCAGCCCGGACTACACCGGGGAGCTGTTTTTT,CASSPDYTGELFF
TRBD1,TRBJ2-7,TRBV27,many,TGTGCCAGCAGCCCACAGGGGGCAAACTACGAGCAGTACTTC,CASSPQGANYEQYF
.,TRBJ2-7,TRBV20-1,.,TGCAGTGCTAGAAATAGCCGGATGTACCCCTACGAGCAGTACTTT,CSARNSRMYPYEQYF
TRBD1,TRBJ1-5,TRBV18,many,TGTGCCAGCTCACACACCGGACCGGGACAGGGATACAATCAGCCCCAGCATTTT,CASSHTGPGQGYNQPQHF
TRBD2,TRBJ2-3,TRBV4-3,many,TGCGCCAGCAGCCAAGCGGGGGGGCCGCAGTATTTT,CASSQAGGPQYF
.,TRBJ2-7,TRBV29-1,.,TGCAGCGTGGAGTCGGGGGGCGGAACATACGAGCAGTACTTC,CSVESGGGTYEQYF
.,TRBJ2-1,TRBV11-2,.,TGTGCCAGCAGCCCCTCCGGGTCCCGCTACCGCAATGAGCAGTTCTTC,CASSPSGSRYRNEQFF
TRBD2,TRBJ2-7,TRBV5-1,many,TGCGCCAGCAGCTCAGCTAGCGGGAGGACTTTACACTCCTACGAGCAGTACTTC,CASSSASGRTLHSYEQYF